This TCR beta chain came from a study of T cell responses to AZD1222 COVID-19 vaccine. Notes on this clone: What it recognizes is unknown.

Clones were sequenced by immunoSEQ multiplex PCR, and TCRdb holds only the in-frame ones, with some missing. The data hold 250,000 to 300,000 clones, with 94% observed a single time. General observations from the study: There were repertoire samples only from the period after the peak T cell response. Clonal diversity may have been underestimated, and the donors were mostly white British, with more females than males. Baseline serostatus was positive in only a handful of AZD1222 recipients. Once two AZD1222 doses were given, Spike-specific TCR breadth and depth went up.

The CDR3 length is 15 residues. V was clipped by 4 bases and J by 5 bases, with 18 bases between them. Germline V gene sequence: CDR1 SGHKS, CDR2 YYEKEE (reference sequence). The sequence was obtained from an adult who received the AZD1222 COVID-19 vaccine. The input for sequencing was peripheral blood, taken 28 days after the second AZD1222 dose. The rearrangement links TRBV5-5 to TRBJ1-2; D unclear. The CDR3 nucleotides read TGTGCCAGCAGCCAAAGACTTATAGAGGCTTATGGCTACACCTTC. Residues: CASSQRLIEAYGYTF.